The present T cell receptor (beta chain) was sequenced within a study of T cells after posttransplantation cyclophosphamide. Methotrexate plus calcineurin inhibitor accompanied controls' myeloablative marrow transplants; sampling was 1 year later. Notes on the study in general: TRB overlap between skin or GI tissue T cells and blood was limited.

Sequencing used immunoSEQ multiplex PCR; TCRdb keeps in-frame clones, though not all of them. The table includes approximately 16,000 clones, around 90% detected once. The CDR3 spans 16 residues. The germline gives CDR1 SEHNR, CDR2 FQNEAQ (reference sequence). With 8 bases clipped from V and 3 bases from J, the junction kept 9 bases outside the gene matches. In regard to this clone: The antigen is unknown.

The chain couples TRBV7-9 to TRBJ2-1, with 11 bases lining up with TRBD1. The source is a male patient between 45 and 59 years old who received an allogeneic stem cell transplant from an unrelated donor, was CMV-positive, and had chronic GVHD only. The T cells may partly be graft donor cells. The specimen comprised PBMCs, sampled after an allogeneic stem cell transplant with a calcineurin inhibitor and methotrexate. The CDR3 spells CASLPRGQGVYNEQFF. The CDR3 coding sequence is TGTGCCAGCCTTCCACGGGGACAGGGGGTCTACAATGAGCAGTTCTTC.